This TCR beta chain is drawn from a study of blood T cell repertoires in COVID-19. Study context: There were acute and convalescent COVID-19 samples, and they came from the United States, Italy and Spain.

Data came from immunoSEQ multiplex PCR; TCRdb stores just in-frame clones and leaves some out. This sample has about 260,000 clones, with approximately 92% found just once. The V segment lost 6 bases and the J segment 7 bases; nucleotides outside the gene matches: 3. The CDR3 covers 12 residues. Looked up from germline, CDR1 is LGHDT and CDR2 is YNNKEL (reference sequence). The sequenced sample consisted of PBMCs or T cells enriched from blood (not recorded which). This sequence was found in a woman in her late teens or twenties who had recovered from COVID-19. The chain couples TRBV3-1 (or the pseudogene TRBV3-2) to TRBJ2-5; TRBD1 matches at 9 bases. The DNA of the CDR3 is TGTGCCAGCAGACGACAGGGGGGGACCCAGTACTTC. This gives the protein CASRRQGGTQYF.